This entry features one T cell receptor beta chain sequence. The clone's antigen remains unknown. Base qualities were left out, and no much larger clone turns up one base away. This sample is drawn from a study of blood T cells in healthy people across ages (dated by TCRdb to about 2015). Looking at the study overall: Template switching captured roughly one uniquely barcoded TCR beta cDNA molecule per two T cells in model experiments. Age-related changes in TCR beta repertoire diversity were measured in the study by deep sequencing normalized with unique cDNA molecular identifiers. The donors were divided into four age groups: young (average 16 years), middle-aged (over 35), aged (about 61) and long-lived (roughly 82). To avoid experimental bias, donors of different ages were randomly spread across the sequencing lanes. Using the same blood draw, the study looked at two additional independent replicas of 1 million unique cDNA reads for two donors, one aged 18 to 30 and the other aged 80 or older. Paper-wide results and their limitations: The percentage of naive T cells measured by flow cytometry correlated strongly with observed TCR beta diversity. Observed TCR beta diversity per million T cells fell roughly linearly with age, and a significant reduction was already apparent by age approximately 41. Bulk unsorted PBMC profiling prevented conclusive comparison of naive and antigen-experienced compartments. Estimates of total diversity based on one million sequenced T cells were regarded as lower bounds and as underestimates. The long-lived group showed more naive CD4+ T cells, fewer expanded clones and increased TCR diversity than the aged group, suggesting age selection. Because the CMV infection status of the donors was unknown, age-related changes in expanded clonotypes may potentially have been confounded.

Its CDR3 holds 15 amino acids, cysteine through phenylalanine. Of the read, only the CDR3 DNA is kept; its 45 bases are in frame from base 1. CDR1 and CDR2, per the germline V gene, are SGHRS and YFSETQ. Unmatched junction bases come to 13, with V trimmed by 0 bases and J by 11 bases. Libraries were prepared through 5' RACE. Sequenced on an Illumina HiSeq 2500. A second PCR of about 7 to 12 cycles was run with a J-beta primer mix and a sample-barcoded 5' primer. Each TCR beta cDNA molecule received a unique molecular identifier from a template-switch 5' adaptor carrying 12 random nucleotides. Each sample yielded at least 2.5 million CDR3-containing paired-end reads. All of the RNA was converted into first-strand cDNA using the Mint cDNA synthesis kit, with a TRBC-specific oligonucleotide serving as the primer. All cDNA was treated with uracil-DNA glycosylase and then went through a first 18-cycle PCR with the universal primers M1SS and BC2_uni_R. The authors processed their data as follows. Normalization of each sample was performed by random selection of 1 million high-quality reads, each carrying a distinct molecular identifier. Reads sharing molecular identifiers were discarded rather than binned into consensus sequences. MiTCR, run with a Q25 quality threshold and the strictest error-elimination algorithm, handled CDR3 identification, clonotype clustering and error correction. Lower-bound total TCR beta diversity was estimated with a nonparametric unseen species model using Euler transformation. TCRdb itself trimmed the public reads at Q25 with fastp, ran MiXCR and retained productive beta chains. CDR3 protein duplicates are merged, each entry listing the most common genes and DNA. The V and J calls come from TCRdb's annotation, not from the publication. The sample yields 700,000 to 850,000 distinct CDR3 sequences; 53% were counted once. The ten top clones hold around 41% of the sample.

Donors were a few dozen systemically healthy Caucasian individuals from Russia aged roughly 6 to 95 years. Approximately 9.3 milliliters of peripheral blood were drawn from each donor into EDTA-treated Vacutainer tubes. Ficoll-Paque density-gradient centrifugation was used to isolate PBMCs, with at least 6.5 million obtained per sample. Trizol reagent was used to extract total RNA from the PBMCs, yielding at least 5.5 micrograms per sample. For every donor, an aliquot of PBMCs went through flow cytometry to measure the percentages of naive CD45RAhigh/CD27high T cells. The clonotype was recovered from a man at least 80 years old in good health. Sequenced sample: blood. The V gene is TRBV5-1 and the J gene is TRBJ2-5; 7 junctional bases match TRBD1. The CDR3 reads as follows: CASSLGAGGINEQYF. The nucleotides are TGCGCCAGCAGCTTGGGGGCAGGGGGTATCAATGAGCAGTACTTC. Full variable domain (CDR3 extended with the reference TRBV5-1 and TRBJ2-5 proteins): KAGVTQTPRYLIKTRGQQVTLSCSPISGHRSVSWYQQTPGQGLQFLFEYFSETQRNKGNFPGRFSGRQFSNSRSEMNVSTLELGDSALYLCASSLGAGGINEQYFGPGTRLLVL.